This TCR beta chain was captured by sequencing in a study of T-cell memory formation after mild COVID-19. As for the study in general: Largely, the TCR clusters proved donor specific.

The junction had 9 bases not matched to a gene; V was cut back by 5 bases and J by 7 bases. This CDR3 has 14 residues. Study-wide points: The study found balanced CD4/CD8 in clones contracting day 15 to 85 and a CD4+ lean in later expanders. Most CD4+ clones that shrank were in CM and EM, while CD8+ ones turned up in EMRA.

There are many counts of this clonotype. Its antigen is not known. TCRdb used MiXCR to reprocess the 5' RACE reads, holding one entry per CDR3 protein. The sample comprises under 450,000 distinct CDR3 sequences, 20% of which are singletons, and around a fifth rests with the top ten. This sequence originates from a man between 18 and 29 years old who had mild COVID-19 (a few samples of this study predate the infection). Cell type and time point are not known. The chain employs TRBV12-3 or TRBV12-4 and TRBJ2-5; 8 bases map to TRBD2. What was sequenced was PBMCs or a T cell subset sorted from them (not recorded which). CDR3 bases: TGTGCCAGCAGTCCCGGACTAGCAGGAGGGACCCAGTACTTC. This encodes CASSPGLAGGTQYF.